A selection of T cell receptor beta chains follows, all from one sample in a study of blood T cell repertoires in COVID-19. Method: immunoSEQ multiplex PCR; TCRdb's copy keeps in-frame clones and lacks some. The sample holds roughly 250,000 clones, around 82% seen once. The sequenced sample was peripheral blood. These receptors came from a woman of 80 years or more with active or convalescent COVID-19. The CDR3 runs from the conserved cysteine through the conserved F or W. The order of the fields is CDR3 DNA, CDR3 protein, D gene, J gene, clone size, V gene. The D gene is left open where the match is weak. Clone size is shown for a subset of rows, as once, few, many or a class of expanded clone.

TGTGCCAGCTCAACCCGGGTCCCCCTCTACAATGAGCAGTTCTTC,CASSTRVPLYNEQFF,-,TRBJ2-1,-,TRBV18
TGCGCCAGCAGCTTACGGCTAGCGGGAGGAGTCGACGAGCAGTACTTC,CASSLRLAGGVDEQYF,TRBD2,TRBJ2-7,-,TRBV5-1
TGTGCCAGCTCACCACAGGGACAGCAATCTAACTATGGCTACACCTTC,CASSPQGQQSNYGYTF,TRBD1,TRBJ1-2,-,TRBV18
TGCAGCGTCCTATTAGGGGCGAACACTGAAGCTTTCTTT,CSVLLGANTEAFF,-,TRBJ1-1,-,TRBV29-1
TGTGCCACCAAGGGACAGGGGTTGGTTACTGAAGCTTTCTTT,CATKGQGLVTEAFF,TRBD1,TRBJ1-1,-,TRBV10-3
TGTGCCAGCAGCTCCCGGGGGGGGGAACAGAGAGAAAAACTGTTTTTT,CASSSRGGEQREKLFF,-,TRBJ1-4,-,TRBV5-4
TGTGCCAGCTTAGACCGGGACAACTTCCATGGCTACACCTTC,CASLDRDNFHGYTF,-,TRBJ1-2,-,TRBV28
TGCAGCGTTGAAGCGGCGGTCTATGGCTACACCTTC,CSVEAAVYGYTF,-,TRBJ1-2,-,TRBV29-1
TGTGCCAGTAGTGAAAGAGCAGGCATCCGGACCTCGGGGTATGGCTACACCTTC,CASSERAGIRTSGYGYTF,-,TRBJ1-2,-,TRBV19
TGCGCCAGCAGCACGGCCGGGACAGGTGGCTACACCTTC,CASSTAGTGGYTF,TRBD1,TRBJ1-2,-,TRBV5-1
TGTGCCAGCAGTGCTAGTGGCAATCAGCCCCAGCATTTT,CASSASGNQPQHF,-,TRBJ1-5,many,TRBV28
TGTGCCAGCAGCCCCACAGTAGCGGCCATATATTTT,CASSPTVAAIYF,-,TRBJ1-3,-,TRBV11-2
TGCGCCAGCAGCTTGGGAACAGGGAACGCTGAAGCTTTCTTT,CASSLGTGNAEAFF,-,TRBJ1-1,-,TRBV5-1
TGTGCCAGCAGCGACCTCAGGGAAGATCAGCCCCAGCATTTT,CASSDLREDQPQHF,-,TRBJ1-5,-,TRBV9
TGTGCCAGCAGTTTTAGGGACAGTGGTTCACCCCTCCACTTT,CASSFRDSGSPLHF,TRBD1,TRBJ1-6,-,TRBV27
TGTGCCATCAGTGAGTTTGGACAGATTGGAGAGAATACGCAGTATTTT,CAISEFGQIGENTQYF,-,TRBJ2-3,-,TRBV10-3
TGTGCCAGCAGCCCCCGGGGGCAGCCCCAGCATTTT,CASSPRGQPQHF,-,TRBJ1-5,-,TRBV7-8
TGTGCCAGCAGTTTAAACAGGGATATAGGTGAAAAACTGTTTTTT,CASSLNRDIGEKLFF,-,TRBJ1-4,once,TRBV28
TGTGCCAGCAGCTTAGGGGTGGGAGTCTACAATGAGCAGTTCTTC,CASSLGVGVYNEQFF,-,TRBJ2-1,-,TRBV7-9
TGTGCCAGCACTAGAGGACAGGGCTGGACCGGGGAGCTGTTTTTT,CASTRGQGWTGELFF,TRBD1,TRBJ2-2,once,TRBV28
TGTGCCAGCAGTGACCTTTATGGCTACACCTTC,CASSDLYGYTF,-,TRBJ1-2,-,TRBV6-4
TGCGCCAGCAGCTTGGACGGGCAAGAGACCCAGTACTTC,CASSLDGQETQYF,-,TRBJ2-5,-,TRBV5-1
TGCGCCAGCAGCTATTACCAACTGATCGATGAGCAGTTCTTC,CASSYYQLIDEQFF,-,TRBJ2-1,-,TRBV5-1
TGTGCCAGCAGTCGAGGACTAGCGGGAGAGCAGTACTTC,CASSRGLAGEQYF,TRBD2,TRBJ2-7,-,TRBV27
TGTGCCAGCAGCGTAGCGGGGGTATTCGGAAACACCATATATTTT,CASSVAGVFGNTIYF,-,TRBJ1-3,-,TRBV9
TGTGCCAGCAGCTTCCGTTCAGGGGGCGATGAAAAACTGTTTTTT,CASSFRSGGDEKLFF,TRBD1,TRBJ1-4,-,TRBV5-6
TGTGCCAGCAGCCAAGATTGGGGGGAGGGCCCAGAGACCCAGTACTTC,CASSQDWGEGPETQYF,TRBD2,TRBJ2-5,-,TRBV4-2
TGTGCCAGTAGGAAGGACAGATACTATGGCTACACCTTC,CASRKDRYYGYTF,-,TRBJ1-2,-,TRBV19
TGTGCCAGCTATACTACGGGACAGGGGAAGGATGGCTACACCTTC,CASYTTGQGKDGYTF,TRBD1,TRBJ1-2,once,TRBV28
TGTGCCAGCAGCCCGACTAGTGGCGCAGATACGCAGTATTTT,CASSPTSGADTQYF,-,TRBJ2-3,-,TRBV5-6
TGTGCCGGGGACGAGACTCCGGAAGGTAACGAGCAGTACTTC,CAGDETPEGNEQYF,-,TRBJ2-7,once,TRBV30
TGTGCCAGCAGCGTCGACAGATTATTTAATTCACCCCTCCACTTT,CASSVDRLFNSPLHF,-,TRBJ1-6,-,TRBV25-1
TGCAGCGTCAGGGACAGAGCTGGCTACACCTTC,CSVRDRAGYTF,TRBD1,TRBJ1-2,-,TRBV29-1
TGTGCCATCAGTGAGTCGGGTGCGCGGACAGGGTCTTTGGGGGGCTACACCTTC,CAISESGARTGSLGGYTF,TRBD1,TRBJ1-2,-,TRBV10-3
TGTGCCAGCAAAAGAGGGGGCGGGGATCGAGGGAAACTGTTTTTT,CASKRGGGDRGKLFF,TRBD1,TRBJ1-4,-,TRBV3-1/TRBV3-2
TGTGCCAGTAGACCGGGACTAGCGGGCCCCTACAATGAGCAGTTCTTC,CASRPGLAGPYNEQFF,TRBD2,TRBJ2-1,-,TRBV19
TGCGCCAGCAGCTTGAACGGGAATCAGCCCCAGCATTTT,CASSLNGNQPQHF,-,TRBJ1-5,-,TRBV5-1
TGCGCCAGCAGCTCCGGGACAGGAGCGAACACCGGGGAGCTGTTTTTT,CASSSGTGANTGELFF,TRBD1,TRBJ2-2,-,TRBV5-1
TGTGCCAGCAGTATTCTGGGGCAAAACACTGAAGCTTTCTTT,CASSILGQNTEAFF,-,TRBJ1-1,-,TRBV25-1
TGTGCCAGCAGCCCCCAACGGGAGATCTACGAGCAGTACTTC,CASSPQREIYEQYF,-,TRBJ2-7,-,TRBV5-6
TGTGCCATCAGTGATTCGTTGGGACTAGGTAGCACAGATACGCAGTATTTT,CAISDSLGLGSTDTQYF,TRBD2,TRBJ2-3,few,TRBV10-3
TGTGCCAGCAGCTTAGAGGGCAGGGCGAACACTGAAGCTTTCTTT,CASSLEGRANTEAFF,-,TRBJ1-1,-,TRBV7-8
TGTGCCAGCAGTTACTGGCAGGGTGTAGTGCGTAGCAATCAGCCCCAGCATTTT,CASSYWQGVVRSNQPQHF,-,TRBJ1-5,-,TRBV6-8
TGTGCCATCCGGGGACTAGAGGACACCGGGGAGCTGTTTTTT,CAIRGLEDTGELFF,TRBD2,TRBJ2-2,-,TRBV10-3
TGTGCCAGCAGTTTCATTGACGGGACAGGGCGTGGCACTGAAGCTTTCTTT,CASSFIDGTGRGTEAFF,TRBD1,TRBJ1-1,-,TRBV28
TGTGCCACCAAGCCAGGACAGGGGGGAAAACTGTTTTTT,CATKPGQGGKLFF,TRBD1,TRBJ1-4,once,TRBV27
TGTGCCATCAGTCAATCCAGCGGCTCGGGTGAAAAACTGTTTTTT,CAISQSSGSGEKLFF,-,TRBJ1-4,-,TRBV10-3
TGTGCCAGCAGCCCACGGACAGGGTTGGACTATGGCTACACCTTC,CASSPRTGLDYGYTF,TRBD1,TRBJ1-2,-,TRBV9
TGTGCCAGCAGTTTAGGACCCGGACAGGGCGGTGGCTACACCTTC,CASSLGPGQGGGYTF,TRBD1,TRBJ1-2,once,TRBV28